This entry concerns a single TCR beta chain. CDR1 MGHDK and CDR2 SYGVNS come from the germline V gene. This CDR3 contains 15 residues. Between the trimmed V and J ends, which lost 2 bases and 4 bases, there was a span of 15 bases. Generated by immunoSEQ multiplex PCR, the TCRdb table keeps only in-frame clones and is missing some. The data show about 430,000 clones, roughly 90% seen once. This sample was taken from a study of blood T cell repertoires in COVID-19. Study-wide context: Sample material is recorded as cDNA or gDNA derived from T cells, B-cell-depleted T cells, or PBMCs.

Residents of 24 US areas, aged about 18 to 89 years, made up the participants. Participant-reported clinical history was the basis for cohort assignment. This TCR came from a woman aged 30 to 39 with acute COVID-19. The rearrangement links TRBV25-1 to TRBJ2-7, with D possibly being TRBD1 (6 bases). The specimen was PBMCs or T cells enriched from blood (not recorded which). CDR3 in amino acids: CASSETGNMGYEQYF. CDR3 DNA sequence: TGTGCCAGCAGTGAAACAGGGAATATGGGGTACGAGCAGTACTTC.